This is a list of T cell receptor beta chains from one sample in a study of post-analysis software for immune sequencing data. TCRdb re-analysed the PCR reads in MiXCR, keeping a single row per CDR3 protein. The sample carries 820,000 or so distinct CDR3 sequences, 53% recorded once. Material for sequencing was blood. All receptors come from a girl between 5 and 17 years old with multiple sclerosis. Both conserved end residues are part of each CDR3. The order of the fields is V gene, J gene, clone size, D gene, CDR3 DNA, CDR3 protein. A D gene is named only where the DNA matches it firmly. The listing skips clone size in some rows; elsewhere it reads once, few, many or a size class.

TRBV20-1,TRBJ1-5,NA,TRBD1,TGCAGTGCTAGAGACTGGACAGGGGTCAGCAATCAGCCCCAGCATTTT,CSARDWTGVSNQPQHF
TRBV6-1,TRBJ2-3,few,TRBD2,TGTGCCAGCAGCCCCGATACAACTAGCGGGAGGCCTAGGAGCACAGATACGCAGTATTTT,CASSPDTTSGRPRSTDTQYF
TRBV5-1,TRBJ2-7,NA,TRBD1,TGCGCCAGCAGCGAAGGACAGGGGGACGAGCAGTACTTC,CASSEGQGDEQYF
TRBV29-1,TRBJ1-1,NA,NA,TGCAGCGTGTGGGGAAGGTGGGACACTGAAGCTTTCTTT,CSVWGRWDTEAFF
TRBV7-9,TRBJ2-3,NA,NA,TGTGCCAGCAGCCCCCCGACAGTCACAGATACGCAGTATTTT,CASSPPTVTDTQYF
TRBV7-2,TRBJ1-5,NA,NA,TGTGCCAGCAGCTTTCCAGGGGCTAATCAGCCCCAGCATTTT,CASSFPGANQPQHF
TRBV7-2,TRBJ2-3,few,TRBD2,TGTGCCAGCAGCTTATCTCAAGCGGGGAGCACAGATACGCAGTATTTT,CASSLSQAGSTDTQYF
TRBV7-9,TRBJ2-4,few,TRBD1,TGTGCCAGCAGCGACTTACAGGGGAAGATGACCAAAAACATTCAGTACTTC,CASSDLQGKMTKNIQYF
TRBV4-1,TRBJ2-3,NA,TRBD2,TGCGCCAGCAGCCAAGAGACGGCTAGCGGCCCTGCAGATACGCAGTATTTT,CASSQETASGPADTQYF
TRBV20-1,TRBJ2-1,NA,TRBD2,TGCAGTGCTGAAGGGACGGGGGGCAATGAGCAGTTCTTC,CSAEGTGGNEQFF
TRBV5-1,TRBJ2-1,NA,NA,TGTGCCAGCAGCGCTAGCGTCCCCTACAATGAGCAGTTCTTC,CASSASVPYNEQFF
TRBV5-1,TRBJ2-1,NA,NA,TGCGCCAGCAGCTTGGGCTGGAGTTCCTACGATGAGCAGTTCTTC,CASSLGWSSYDEQFF
TRBV20-1,TRBJ2-1,NA,TRBD2,TGCAGTGCTAGAGATCCACAGGCGCCGGGACTAGCGGGAGGCGGTGAGCAGTTCTTC,CSARDPQAPGLAGGGEQFF
TRBV4-1,TRBJ2-7,NA,TRBD1,TGCGCCAGCAGCCCAGGTGTTGCGGGACAGGGATTTTACGAGCAGTACTTC,CASSPGVAGQGFYEQYF
TRBV20-1,TRBJ2-5,NA,NA,TGCAGTGCTGGAGGGCCGGGGGCCAGGGAGACCCAGTACTTC,CSAGGPGARETQYF
TRBV25-1,TRBJ2-5,NA,TRBD2,TGTGCCAGCAGTGAACGAAGCGGGAGCCGTCCCCAGTACTTC,CASSERSGSRPQYF
TRBV2,TRBJ2-6,NA,NA,TGTGCCAGCAGTACCCGACAGAATTCTGGGGCCAACGTCCTGACTTTC,CASSTRQNSGANVLTF
TRBV20-1,TRBJ2-7,NA,NA,TGCAGTGCTAGAAATCCACGAGACAGGGACTTCTACGAGCAGTACTTC,CSARNPRDRDFYEQYF
TRBV3-1,TRBJ2-4,NA,TRBD2,TGTGCCAGCAGCCAAGCTTCTAGCGGGAGGGCCAAAAACATTCAGTACTTC,CASSQASSGRAKNIQYF
TRBV7-2,TRBJ2-1,NA,NA,TGTGCCAGCAGCCTTTGGGTTGGCAAGCCCAATGAGCAGTTCTTC,CASSLWVGKPNEQFF
TRBV10-2,TRBJ2-1,NA,TRBD2,TGCGCCAGCAGTGGCGGGAGGGCCCTCCCATGGGAGCAGTTCTTC,CASSGGRALPWEQFF
TRBV3-1,TRBJ1-4,NA,NA,TGTGCCAGCAGCCAAGATAGGAGTGAAAAACTGTTTTTT,CASSQDRSEKLFF
TRBV5-1,TRBJ2-7,NA,TRBD1,TGCGCCAGCAGCTTGGGGACAGGGGTCCTCCCGAGCTCCTACGAGCAGTACTTC,CASSLGTGVLPSSYEQYF
TRBV5-1,TRBJ2-3,NA,NA,TGCGCCAGCAGCTTGGCCGTGGTTAGCACAGATACGCAGTATTTT,CASSLAVVSTDTQYF
TRBV20-1,TRBJ2-1,NA,TRBD2,TGCAGTGCATCCGGGACTAGTTGGTTGGGTGAGCAGTTCTTC,CSASGTSWLGEQFF
TRBV12-3/TRBV12-4,TRBJ2-7,NA,TRBD2,TGTGCCAGCGGAGGGCTAGCGGGAATTTGCCACGAGCAGTACTTC,CASGGLAGICHEQYF
TRBV5-1,TRBJ2-3,many,TRBD2,TGTGCCAGCAGTTTAGGTCTAGCGGGCACCACAGATACGCAGTATTTT,CASSLGLAGTTDTQYF
TRBV29-1,TRBJ2-7,NA,TRBD1,TGCAGCGTTGGCTTCCGGGACAGGGTGACCTACGAGCAGTACTTC,CSVGFRDRVTYEQYF
TRBV20-1,TRBJ2-4,once,NA,TGCAGTGCTACATCCAGGGCAGGGGCCTCAAACATTCAGTACTTC,CSATSRAGASNIQYF
TRBV6-6,TRBJ2-7,NA,NA,TGTGCCAGCAGTTCCGGGAACATCCACGAGCAGTACTTC,CASSSGNIHEQYF
TRBV29-1,TRBJ1-1,few,NA,TGCAGCGTTTTTCACCTAAACACTGAAGCTTTCTTT,CSVFHLNTEAFF
TRBV6-5,TRBJ2-1,NA,TRBD1,TGTGCCAGCAGTAACATCGACAGGGGGCTCTACAATGAGCAGTTCTTC,CASSNIDRGLYNEQFF
TRBV9,TRBJ2-3,NA,NA,TGTGCCAGCAGCGAGACAGGTACCCGGACAGATACGCAGTATTTT,CASSETGTRTDTQYF
TRBV15,TRBJ2-3,once,NA,TGTGCCACCAGCAGAGAGATGGACGTGAACACGCAGTATTTT,CATSREMDVNTQYF
TRBV20-1,TRBJ1-2,NA,NA,TGCAGTGCTACAACAGAGGGCGTATACTATGGCTACACCTTC,CSATTEGVYYGYTF
TRBV4-1,TRBJ1-2,NA,NA,TGCGCCAGCAGCCAAGATGGGCCAGGGACCTATGACTACACCTTC,CASSQDGPGTYDYTF
TRBV7-2,TRBJ2-7,few,TRBD2,TGTGCCAGCAGCTTAGGTCTGCTAGCGGTCTCCTACGAGCAGTACTTC,CASSLGLLAVSYEQYF
TRBV20-1,TRBJ2-7,few,NA,TGCAGTGCTAGAATGGTGGGAACTAGCGAGCAGTACTTC,CSARMVGTSEQYF
TRBV7-3,TRBJ1-2,few,NA,TGTGCCAGCAGCTTAGGGGGAGCGAAGACCCTCGACTACACCTTC,CASSLGGAKTLDYTF
TRBV2,TRBJ2-7,NA,TRBD2,TGTGCCAGCAGTGAAGCCACCCTAGCGGACCACCGCCACGAGCAGTACTTC,CASSEATLADHRHEQYF
TRBV7-9,TRBJ2-1,NA,NA,TGTGCCAGCAGCGAACCGTTAAAACCACGCTACAATGAGCAGTTCTTC,CASSEPLKPRYNEQFF
TRBV12-5,TRBJ2-5,once,NA,TGTGCTAGTGGCATACGAGAGGAGCAGTACTTC,CASGIREEQYF
TRBV7-9,TRBJ2-1,NA,TRBD2,TGTGCCAGCAGCTTTCTAGCGGGGAACTACTACAATGAGCAGTTCTTC,CASSFLAGNYYNEQFF
TRBV29-1,TRBJ2-1,NA,NA,TGCAGCCCCCGTGGCAGAGACAATGAGCAGTTCTTC,CSPRGRDNEQFF
TRBV3-1,TRBJ1-1,NA,TRBD1,TGTGCCAGCAGCCAAGGGGACAGGGGGCACAACACTGAAGCTTTCTTT,CASSQGDRGHNTEAFF
TRBV29-1,TRBJ2-5,NA,TRBD2,TGCAGCGTTGACGGGCGCGGGGGGTGGGAGGAGACCCAGTACTTC,CSVDGRGGWEETQYF